This T cell receptor (beta chain) was identified in a study of technical replicates of blood from a few donors (TCRdb year 2017). Library construction relied on the immunoSEQ multiplex PCR assay. The table was pulled from immuneACCESS by TCRdb, which kept in-frame rearrangements only. Such tables lose some clones; where checked, under half of the loss comes from unresolved V genes, and the rest has no known cause. For this sample there are around 70,000 clones; 95% to 97% appear just once. 0.25% to 0.3% of the sample lies in the top ten. Note on this clone: No cognate antigen has been identified for it. The junction departs from germline at one end; a sequencing error may be responsible.

The sequence derives from a human donor in good health. The specimen was T cells isolated from PBMCs.

The CDR3 has the sequence CASSEEGRGIARRPF. The DNA sequence is TGTGCCAGCAGTGAAGAAGGCAGGGGGATCGCTAGGAGGCCCTTC. Recombination linked TRBV6-1 to TRBJ1-2; TRBD1 fits 7 bases in the junction. Counted from cysteine to phenylalanine, this CDR3 has 15 amino acids. Only the CDR3 DNA is retained, 45 bases long and in frame from the first base. In the germline V gene, CDR1 corresponds to MNHNS and CDR2 to SASEGT.